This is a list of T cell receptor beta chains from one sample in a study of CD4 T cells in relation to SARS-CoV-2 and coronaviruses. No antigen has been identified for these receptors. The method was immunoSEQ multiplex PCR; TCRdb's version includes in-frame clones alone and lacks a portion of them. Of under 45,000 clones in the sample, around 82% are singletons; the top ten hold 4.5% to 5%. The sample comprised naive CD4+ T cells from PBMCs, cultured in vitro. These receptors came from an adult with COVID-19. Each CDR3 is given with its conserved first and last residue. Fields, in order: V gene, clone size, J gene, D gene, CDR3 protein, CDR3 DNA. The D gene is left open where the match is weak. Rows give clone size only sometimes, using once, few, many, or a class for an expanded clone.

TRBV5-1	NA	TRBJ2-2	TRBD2	CASSLPSAGVRTGELFF	TGCGCCAGCAGCTTGCCGTCAGCGGGAGTAAGGACCGGGGAGCTGTTTTTT
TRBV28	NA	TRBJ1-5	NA	CASSTDGGSFNQPQHF	TGTGCCAGCAGTACGGACGGGGGCAGTTTCAATCAGCCCCAGCATTTT
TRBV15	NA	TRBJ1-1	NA	CATSRDPRNTEAFF	TGTGCCACCAGCAGAGATCCTCGGAACACTGAAGCTTTCTTT
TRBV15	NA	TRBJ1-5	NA	CATSSTDSNQPQHF	TGTGCCACCAGCAGTACGGATAGCAATCAGCCCCAGCATTTT
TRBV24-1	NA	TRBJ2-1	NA	CATSVLEKSEQFF	TGTGCCACCAGTGTTTTGGAGAAAAGCGAGCAGTTCTTC
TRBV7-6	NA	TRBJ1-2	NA	CASSPRPGANYGYTF	TGTGCCAGCAGCCCGAGGCCGGGAGCTAACTATGGCTACACCTTC
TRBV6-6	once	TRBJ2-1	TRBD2	CASSYLAGVRNEQFF	TGTGCCAGCAGTTACCTTGCGGGAGTAAGAAATGAGCAGTTCTTC
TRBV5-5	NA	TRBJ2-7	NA	CASTSYWGRRYEQYF	TGTGCCAGCACCTCGTACTGGGGGCGCCGCTACGAGCAGTACTTC
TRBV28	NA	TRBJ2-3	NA	CASSEMSGTDTQYF	TGTGCCAGCAGCGAGATGTCGGGCACAGATACGCAGTATTTT
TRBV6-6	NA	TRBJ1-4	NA	CASSYSRALNEKLFF	TGTGCCAGCAGTTACTCAAGAGCCCTTAATGAAAAACTGTTTTTT
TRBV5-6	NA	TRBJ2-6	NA	CASSRGTSGANVLTF	TGTGCCAGCAGCCGGGGGACCTCTGGGGCCAACGTCCTGACTTTC
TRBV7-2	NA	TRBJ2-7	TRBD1	CASSTQGVAVEQYF	TGTGCCAGCAGCACCCAGGGGGTGGCAGTCGAGCAGTACTTC
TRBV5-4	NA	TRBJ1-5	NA	CASSPGGGQPQHF	TGTGCCAGCAGCCCAGGTGGGGGGCAGCCCCAGCATTTT
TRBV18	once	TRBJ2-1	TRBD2	CASSPSGRGTIYNEQFF	TGTGCCAGCTCTCCTAGCGGGAGGGGGACTATTTACAATGAGCAGTTCTTC
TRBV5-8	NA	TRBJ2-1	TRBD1	CASSRTGGGNEQFF	TGTGCCAGCAGCAGGACAGGGGGCGGGAATGAGCAGTTCTTC
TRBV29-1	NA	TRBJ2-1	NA	CSVETLSNEQFF	TGCAGCGTTGAAACGCTAAGCAATGAGCAGTTCTTC
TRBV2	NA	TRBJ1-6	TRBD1	CASSEPPGQTNSPLHF	TGTGCCAGCAGTGAACCGCCGGGACAGACTAATTCACCCCTCCACTTT
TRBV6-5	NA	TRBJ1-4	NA	CASSRGGAYTEKLFF	TGTGCCAGCAGTCGGGGGGGGGCGTATACTGAAAAACTGTTTTTT
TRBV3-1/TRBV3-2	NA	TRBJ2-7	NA	CASSQDSDNSYEQYF	TGTGCCAGCAGCCAAGATTCGGACAACTCCTACGAGCAGTACTTC